This TCR beta chain appears in the sequencing data of a study of control samples from healthy donors and cancer patients. The ends were cut back, 3 bases at V and 1 base at J, with 9 bases in the middle. The germline V gene has CDR1 GTSNPN and CDR2 SVGIG (reference sequence). The CDR3 spans 13 residues. This clone was seen only once. Other DNA sequences within the sample encode an identical CDR3. Libraries were prepared by immunoSEQ multiplex PCR; TCRdb keeps only in-frame clonotypes and omits some of them. Found here are 85,000 to 90,000 clones, 86% of them singletons; the top ten hold roughly 21%. The sequencing sample was made of blood. This chain joins TRBV30 and TRBJ1-1; D possibly corresponds to TRBD1 (6 bases). This clonotype was sampled from a man between 25 and 39 years old in good health. Written as DNA, the CDR3 is TGTGCCTGGAGCGAGGGGGGGAACACTGAAGCTTTCTTT. The encoded protein is CAWSEGGNTEAFF.